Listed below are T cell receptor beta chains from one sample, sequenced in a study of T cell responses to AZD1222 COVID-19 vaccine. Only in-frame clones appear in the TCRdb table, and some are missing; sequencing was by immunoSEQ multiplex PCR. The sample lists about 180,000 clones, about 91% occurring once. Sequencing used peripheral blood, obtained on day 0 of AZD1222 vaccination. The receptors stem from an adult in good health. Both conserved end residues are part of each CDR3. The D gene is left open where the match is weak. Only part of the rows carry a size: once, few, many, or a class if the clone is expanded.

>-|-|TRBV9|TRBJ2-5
TGTGCCAGCAGCGGCGGGACCCCGGAGGAGACCCAGTACTTC
CASSGGTPEETQYF
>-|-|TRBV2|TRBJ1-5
TGTGCCAGCAGTGAAATCAGCAATCAGCCCCAGCATTTT
CASSEISNQPQHF
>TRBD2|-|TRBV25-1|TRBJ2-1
TGTGCCAGCGGGGAGACTAGCGGGACCTACAATGAGCAGTTCTTC
CASGETSGTYNEQFF
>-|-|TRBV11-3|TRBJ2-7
TGTGCCAGCAGCATGGTAGGGGACGAGCAGTACTTC
CASSMVGDEQYF
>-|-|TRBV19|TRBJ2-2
TGTGCCAGTAGTATTTCAGGGGCCGGGGAGCTGTTTTTT
CASSISGAGELFF
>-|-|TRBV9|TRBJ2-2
TGTGCCAGCAGCGTAGACGGACAATGGACCGGGGAGCTGTTTTTT
CASSVDGQWTGELFF
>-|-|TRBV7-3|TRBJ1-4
TGTGCCAGCAGCTCGGGGCGAGGGGAAAAACTGTTTTTT
CASSSGRGEKLFF
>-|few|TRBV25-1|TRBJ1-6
TGTGCCAGCAGTGGTCAGAGCTCCTATAATTCACCCCTCCACTTT
CASSGQSSYNSPLHF
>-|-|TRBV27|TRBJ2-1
TGTGCCAGCAGTTTATTGTTCAACAATGAGCAGTTCTTC
CASSLLFNNEQFF
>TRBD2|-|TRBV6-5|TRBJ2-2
TGTGCCAGCGGGGGACTAGCGGGACAGGTCGGGGAGCTGTTTTTT
CASGGLAGQVGELFF
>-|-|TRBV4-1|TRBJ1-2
TGCGCCAGCAGCCAAGAGATGGGACTTCGAAGCTATGGCTACACCTTC
CASSQEMGLRSYGYTF
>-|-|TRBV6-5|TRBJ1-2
TGTGCCAGCAGCCCCATGGGAGCTTCTAACTATGGCTACACCTTC
CASSPMGASNYGYTF
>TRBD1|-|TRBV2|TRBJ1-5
TGTGCCAGCAGTGAGGGTCAGGGGGATCAGCCCCAGCATTTT
CASSEGQGDQPQHF
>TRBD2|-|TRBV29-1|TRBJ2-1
TGCAGCGTTGAATCTGGGACTAGCGGTGAGCAGTTCTTC
CSVESGTSGEQFF
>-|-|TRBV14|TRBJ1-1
TGTGCCAGCAGCCAAGAAGTGGGCACTGAAGCTTTCTTT
CASSQEVGTEAFF
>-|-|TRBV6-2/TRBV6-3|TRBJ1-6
TGTGCCAGCAGCCGTCCGGCGGCCTGGGGAAATTCACCCCTCCACTTT
CASSRPAAWGNSPLHF
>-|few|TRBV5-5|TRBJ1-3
TGTGCCAGCAGCTTCGACAGAGGCAGCTCTGGAAACACCATATATTTT
CASSFDRGSSGNTIYF
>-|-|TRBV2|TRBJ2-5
TGTGCCAGCAGTGAAGAGACCCAGTACTTC
CASSEETQYF
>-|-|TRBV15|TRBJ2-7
TGTGCCACCAGCAGAGTTTCGGACACTTCCTACGAGCAGTACTTC
CATSRVSDTSYEQYF
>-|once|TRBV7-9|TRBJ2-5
TGTGCCAGCAGCTTAGCGGTTGGCAGTAAAGAGACCCAGTACTTC
CASSLAVGSKETQYF
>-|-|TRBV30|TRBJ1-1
TGTGCCTGGTCCTCCGGGGGGAACACTGAAGCTTTCTTT
CAWSSGGNTEAFF
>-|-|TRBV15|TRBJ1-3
TGTGCCACCAGTCCCGACACTGGAAACACCATATATTTT
CATSPDTGNTIYF
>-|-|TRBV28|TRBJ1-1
TGTGCCAGCAGTCGTACAGGGTCGGATAAGAACACTGAAGCTTTCTTT
CASSRTGSDKNTEAFF
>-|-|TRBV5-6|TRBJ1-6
TGTGCCAGCAGCTTGGGGCGCTCAGGGGCACCCCTCCACTTT
CASSLGRSGAPLHF
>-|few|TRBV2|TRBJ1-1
TGTGCCAGCCGGCGGGAGCTAAACACTGAAGCTTTCTTT
CASRRELNTEAFF
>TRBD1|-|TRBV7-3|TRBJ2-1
TGTGCCAGCTCTGCCCAGGGGACAGGGTACAATGAGCAGTTCTTC
CASSAQGTGYNEQFF
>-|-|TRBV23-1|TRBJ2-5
TGCGCCAGCAGTCAATCACCAGGGGTGGGGGAGACCCAGTACTTC
CASSQSPGVGETQYF
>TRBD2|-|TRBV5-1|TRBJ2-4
TGCGCCAGCAGCTTGGATGAAGCGGGGTTCAAAAACATTCAGTACTTC
CASSLDEAGFKNIQYF
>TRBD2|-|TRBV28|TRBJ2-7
TGTGCCAGCAGTTTAGCTAGCGGGAGGGCCTACGAGCAGTACTTC
CASSLASGRAYEQYF
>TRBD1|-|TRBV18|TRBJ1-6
TGTGCCAGCTCCGAGGGACAGGCTTATAATTCACCCCTCCACTTT
CASSEGQAYNSPLHF
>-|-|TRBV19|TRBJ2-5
TGTGCCAGTAGTATCTCGGGTCAAGAGACCCAGTACTTC
CASSISGQETQYF
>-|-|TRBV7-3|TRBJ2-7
TGTGCCAGCAGCGCGGGACACGGCCCCTCCTACGAGCAGTACTTC
CASSAGHGPSYEQYF
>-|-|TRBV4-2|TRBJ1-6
TGTGCCAGCAGCCAAGATGGTGAGAATTCACCCCTCCACTTT
CASSQDGENSPLHF
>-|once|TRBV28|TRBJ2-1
TGTGCCAGCAGCTCCAATGAGCAGTTCTTC
CASSSNEQFF
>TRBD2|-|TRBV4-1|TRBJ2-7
TGCGCCAGCAGCCCCTGGTACGGGGGGGCCTACGAGCAGTACTTC
CASSPWYGGAYEQYF
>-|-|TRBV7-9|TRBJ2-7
TGTGCCAGCACCAAACCCCTGGGCAGAACCTACGAGCAGTACTTC
CASTKPLGRTYEQYF
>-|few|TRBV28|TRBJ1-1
TGTGCCAGCAGTTTAGATGTTGGCGGCGCTTTCTTT
CASSLDVGGAFF
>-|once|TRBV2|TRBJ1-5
TGTGCCAGCAGTGTGGGGCACCAGGGCCATCAGCCCCAGCATTTT
CASSVGHQGHQPQHF
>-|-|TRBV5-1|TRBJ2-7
TGCGCCAGCAGCTTGGGGCAGGGTTTCTCCTACGAGCAGTACTTC
CASSLGQGFSYEQYF
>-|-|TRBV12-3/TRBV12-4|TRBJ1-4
TGTGCCAGCAGCCCCCTGTGGGATGAAAAACTGTTTTTT
CASSPLWDEKLFF
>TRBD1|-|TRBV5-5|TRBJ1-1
TGTGCCAGCAGCCGGACAGGGACGGGCACTGAAGCTTTCTTT
CASSRTGTGTEAFF
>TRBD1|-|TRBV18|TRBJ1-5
TGTGCCAGCTCACCTGAAGTTGACAGGGACAATCAGCCCCAGCATTTT
CASSPEVDRDNQPQHF
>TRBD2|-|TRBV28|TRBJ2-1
TGTGCCAGCAGTTTGCGGGGACTAGCGGCAAATGAGCAGTTCTTC
CASSLRGLAANEQFF
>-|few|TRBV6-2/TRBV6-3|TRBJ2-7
TGTGCCAGCAGTGACTCCTACGAGCAGTACTTC
CASSDSYEQYF
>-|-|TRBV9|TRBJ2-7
TGTGCCAGCAGCTTCAGGACAGAAGTGGACGAGCAGTACTTC
CASSFRTEVDEQYF
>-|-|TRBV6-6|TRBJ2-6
TGTGCCACCAGACGAGGGCAAGGAGGGTCTGGGGCCAACGTCCTGACTTTC
CATRRGQGGSGANVLTF
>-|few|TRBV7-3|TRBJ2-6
TGTGCCAGCAGTCCTCAGGGTAGCAGATTCTCTGGGGCCAACGTCCTGACTTTC
CASSPQGSRFSGANVLTF
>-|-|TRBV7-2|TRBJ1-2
TGTGCCAGCAGCCCCCTTGGGAGGGTGGACGGCTACACCTTC
CASSPLGRVDGYTF
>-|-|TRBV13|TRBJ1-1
TGTGCCAGCAGCCTCCTTTCTGGAGCCTTGAACACTGAAGCTTTCTTT
CASSLLSGALNTEAFF
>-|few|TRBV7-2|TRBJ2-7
TGTGCCAGCAGCAAGAGGTCGGAGGCCTACGAGCAGTACTTC
CASSKRSEAYEQYF
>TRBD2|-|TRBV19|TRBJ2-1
TGTGCCAGTGAAACCGGGACTAGGGTCGCTAATGAGCAGTTCTTC
CASETGTRVANEQFF
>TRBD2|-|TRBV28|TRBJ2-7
TGTGCCACCCGGGCTAGCGGGGACTACGAGCAGTACTTC
CATRASGDYEQYF
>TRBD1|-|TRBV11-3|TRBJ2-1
TGTGCCAGCAGCTTAGATCAGGGACAGGGGAGGAATGAGCAGTTCTTC
CASSLDQGQGRNEQFF
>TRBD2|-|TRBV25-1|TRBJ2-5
TGTGCCAGCAGTGATAGCGGGGGGGCAAAAAAGACCCAGTACTTC
CASSDSGGAKKTQYF
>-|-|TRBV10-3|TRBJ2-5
TGTGCCATCAGTGAGTCGCGAGGATCGCCCTTTCAAGAGACCCAGTACTTC
CAISESRGSPFQETQYF
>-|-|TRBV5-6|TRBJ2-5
TGTGCCAGCAGCTTGGGAGGCAGGGAGTTGCGAGAGACCCAGTACTTC
CASSLGGRELRETQYF